The 31 T cell receptor beta chains presented below share a single source sample, sequenced in a study of identical twins. TCRdb used MiXCR to reprocess the 5' RACE reads, holding one entry per CDR3 protein. The sample has hundreds of thousands of distinct CDR3 sequences; more than 6.5% are singletons. The data also belong to a second study, concerning yellow fever vaccine responses in identical twins.

The sample comprised PBMCs. The receptor set was obtained from a young woman in good health.

This clonotype was counted between two and nine times. The chain joins TRBV6-5 to TRBJ1-2, with 9 bases aligning to TRBD1. With 2 bases clipped from V and 2 bases from J, the junction kept 3 bases outside the gene matches. The CDR3 consists of 15 residues. The germline CDR1 and CDR2 sequences are MNHEY and SVGAGI. The CDR3 sequence is CASSYAGQGNYGYTF. CDR3 bases: TGTGCCAGCAGTTACGCGGGACAGGGAAACTATGGCTACACCTTC.

This clonotype came up a few times. The chain combines TRBV2 with TRBJ2-5, with TRBD2 identical over 12 bases. Germline-derived CDR1 and CDR2 are SNHLY and FYNNEI. V trimming: 3 bases; J trimming: 2 bases; junction bases outside the gene matches: 4. The CDR3 has 16 residues. The CDR3 sequence is CASSENLAGGQETQYF. The CDR3 DNA sequence: TGTGCCAGCAGTGAGAATCTAGCGGGAGGGCAAGAGACCCAGTACTTC.

The J gene is TRBJ2-5, the V gene TRBV18, with D perhaps matching TRBD1 or TRBD2 (6 bases each). V gave up 2 bases and J gave up 1 base, with 35 bases separating them. This CDR3 comprises 23 residues. Germline CDR1 and CDR2: KGHSH and LQKENI. CDR3 residues: CASSPKGPGHNPTPGLTQETQYF. Written as DNA, the CDR3 is TGTGCCAGCTCACCAAAGGGACCGGGACACAATCCGACACCGGGACTTACCCAAGAGACCCAGTACTTC.

The chain is built from TRBV2 and TRBJ2-1; possibly TRBD2 for D (6 bases). With 5 bases removed from V and 3 bases from J, the gap between germline ends came to 11 bases. Germline lookup yields CDR1 SNHLY and CDR2 FYNNEI. CDR3 length: 14 amino acids. Written as DNA, the CDR3 is TGTGCCAGCAGTTCGGGAGACAACTACAATGAGCAGTTCTTC. Its protein is CASSSGDNYNEQFF. Together with reference TRBV2 and TRBJ2-1, the CDR3 gives the full variable domain: EPEVTQTPSHQVTQMGQEVILRCVPISNHLYFYWYRQILGQKVEFLVSFYNNEISEKSEIFDDQFSVERPDGSNFTLKIRSTKLEDSAMYFCASSSGDNYNEQFFGPGTRLTVL.

Many counts were recorded for this clonotype. The junction and the germline gene differ at one end; a read error may be behind it. The CDR3 loop reads CASRGTDTQYF. The DNA for the CDR3 is TGTGCCAGCAGGGGCACAGATACGCAGTATTTT. This sequence joins TRBV5-1 and TRBJ2-3; D possibly corresponds to TRBD1 (5 bases). The length of the CDR3 is 11 residues. CDR1 is SGHRS and CDR2 is YFSETQ in the germline V gene.

J is TRBJ2-1 and V is TRBV27, with 8 bases that match TRBD2. The CDR3 covers 15 residues. The V segment lost 5 bases and the J segment 6 bases; nucleotides outside the gene matches: 9. From germline, CDR1 is MNHEY and CDR2 SMNVEV (reference sequence). The DNA for the CDR3 is TGTGCCAGCAGTATAACCGGGACTAGGCCCAATGAGCAGTTCTTC. This codes for CASSITGTRPNEQFF.

This clonotype was found a few times. The rearrangement joins TRBV6-5 to TRBJ1-1; D remains ambiguous. Trimming took 4 bases from V and 10 from J, leaving 13 bases between them. The germline V gene encodes CDR1 MNHEY and CDR2 SVGAGI. The CDR3 is made up of 12 amino acids. The CDR3 sequence is CASSSTRLGAFF. For the CDR3, the DNA is TGTGCCAGCAGTTCGACCCGGTTGGGAGCTTTCTTT.

V gene TRBV29-1 combines with J gene TRBJ1-2; D is unclear. The CDR3 runs 11 residues. The V end was cut by 6 bases, the J end by 7 bases, with 12 bases between. Germline V gene data show CDR1 as SQVTM and CDR2 as ANQGSEA. The CDR3 protein is CSVTESSGYTF. The DNA for the CDR3 is TGCAGCGTCACGGAGAGTAGTGGCTACACCTTC.

The J gene is TRBJ2-7, the V gene TRBV29-1; the match to TRBD2 covers 8 bases. Germline loops: CDR1 SQVTM, CDR2 ANQGSEA. CDR3 length equals 13 residues. The V gene end was trimmed by 7 bases and the J gene end by 1 base; junction bases not matched to a gene: 6. The chain's CDR3 is CSAAGGISYEQYF. CDR3 bases: TGCAGCGCTGCGGGGGGCATATCCTACGAGCAGTACTTC.

In its sample, this clonotype was seen a few times. CDR3 loop: CSATERGNGNTEAFF. The CDR3 coding sequence is TGCAGTGCTACCGAGAGGGGTAATGGGAACACTGAAGCTTTCTTT. This chain joins TRBV20-1 and TRBJ1-1, with D perhaps matching TRBD1 (5 bases). Germline loops: CDR1 DFQATT, CDR2 SNEGSKA (reference sequence). Trimming cost V 4 bases and J 1 base, with 16 bases left between them. The CDR3 covers 15 residues.

This clonotype has ten or more counts. The genes are TRBV5-1 and TRBJ2-2; possibly TRBD1 for D (6 bases). Trimming left V 3 bases short and J 1 base short, with 10 bases between. The CDR3 length is 15 residues. The germline V gene has CDR1 SGHRS and CDR2 YFSETQ. CDR3 sequence reads: CASSSTTGNTGELFF. CDR3 nucleotides: TGCGCCAGCAGCTCAACGACAGGGAACACCGGGGAGCTGTTTTTT.

This clonotype was counted a single time. A much larger clone lies one base from this, so it may be a read error. The chain carries TRBV20-1 and TRBJ2-7; unclear D gene. Germline V gives CDR1 DFQATT, CDR2 SNEGSKA (reference sequence). V lost 3 bases and J 5 bases, leaving 5 bases between the germline ends. This CDR3 region has 10 residues. CDR3 DNA: TGCAGTGCTAGTCCCCACGAGCAGTACTTC. Residues: CSASPHEQYF.

The chain joins TRBV2 to TRBJ2-2, with 10 bases identical to TRBD1. Germline V gene lookup returns CDR1 SNHLY and CDR2 FYNNEI. Losses at the gene ends were 8 bases for V and 8 bases for J; bases not matched to a gene: 14. This CDR3 has 16 residues. Written as DNA, the CDR3 is TGTGCCAGCGGGGGACCGGGACAGGGGACTGGTGGGGAGCTGTTTTTT. It specifies CASGGPGQGTGGELFF.

A few counts support this clonotype. The genes are TRBV6-2 or TRBV6-3 and TRBJ2-7; 7 bases align to TRBD2. Unmatched junction bases numbered 7, after V lost 0 bases and J lost 2 bases. Germline V gives CDR1 MNHEY, CDR2 SVGEGT. This CDR3 is 16 amino acids long. The CDR3 loop reads CASSYSDTSAAYEQYF. The CDR3 DNA sequence: TGTGCCAGCAGTTACTCCGATACTAGCGCAGCCTACGAGCAGTACTTC.

This clonotype was seen only a few times. The chain is built from TRBV4-3 and TRBJ2-2, with 13 positions matching TRBD2. This CDR3 has 18 residues. V trimming: 3 bases; J trimming: 6 bases; junction bases outside the gene matches: 10. Germline CDR1 is LGHNA and CDR2 is YSLEER. Here the CDR3 DNA reads TGCGCCAGCAGCCAGCATTTCACTAGCGGGAGGGCCGCCGGGGAGCTGTTTTTT. Translated, it gives CASSQHFTSGRAAGELFF.

The chain employs TRBV6-5 and TRBJ2-7; weak D call: TRBD1 (6 bases). CDR1 is MNHEY and CDR2 is SVGAGI in the germline V gene. CDR3 length: 14 residues. V was trimmed by 0 bases and J by 7 bases, leaving 13 bases between them. The CDR3 region is CASSYSKQGSEQYF. In DNA, the CDR3 is TGTGCCAGCAGTTACTCGAAACAGGGAAGTGAGCAGTACTTC.

This clonotype came up a few times. The chain joins TRBV20-1 to TRBJ1-1, with D perhaps TRBD1 (5 bases). The CDR3 length is 14 residues. V dropped 0 bases and J dropped 7 bases, with 15 bases sitting between them. The V gene's germline CDR1 is DFQATT and CDR2 SNEGSKA (reference sequence). CDR3: CSARDGGTLIEAFF. CDR3 DNA: TGCAGTGCTAGAGATGGGGGGACCTTGATTGAAGCTTTCTTT.

Only a few counts were recorded for this clonotype. The rearrangement links TRBV20-1 to TRBJ2-5; D possibly corresponds to TRBD2 (5 bases). Trimming took off 5 bases at V and 4 bases at J, with 14 bases between the two ends. Germline CDR1 reads DFQATT; CDR2 reads SNEGSKA (reference sequence). CDR3 size: 13 residues. The CDR3 protein is CSAPTRMGETQYF. DNA of the CDR3: TGCAGTGCTCCTACTAGGATGGGAGAGACCCAGTACTTC.

V and J are TRBV7-2 and TRBJ1-1, with no clear D. In germline, CDR1 is SGHTA, CDR2 FQGNSA. The V end was cut by 5 bases, the J end by 1 base, with 8 bases between. There are 13 residues in the CDR3. The CDR3 spells CASSIRQNTEAFF. CDR3 nucleotides: TGTGCCAGCAGCATTCGACAGAACACTGAAGCTTTCTTT. The variable domain in full, with the rest retrieved from reference TRBV7-2 and TRBJ1-1, is GAGVSQSPSNKVTEKGKDVELRCDPISGHTALYWYRQSLGQGLEFLIYFQGNSAPDKSGLPSDRFSAERTGGSVSTLTIQRTQQEDSAVYLCASSIRQNTEAFFGQGTRLTVV.

This clonotype was observed at least ten times. The chain is built from TRBV12-3 or TRBV12-4 and TRBJ2-7; maybe TRBD1 (6 bases). There are 14 residues in the CDR3. V lost 3 bases, J lost 6 bases, and 15 bases lay in between. CDR3 DNA: TGTGCCAGCAGTTTTCCGGACAGAGGATCCGAGCAGTACTTC. It is translated as CASSFPDRGSEQYF.

This clonotype occurred a few times. The genes are TRBV4-2 and TRBJ2-7, with a possible D match to TRBD1 (6 bases). CDR1 is LGHNA and CDR2 is YNFKEQ in the germline V gene. Between the trimmed V and J ends, which lost 1 base and 4 bases, there was a span of 11 bases. This CDR3 comprises 14 residues. As DNA, the CDR3 is TGTGCCAGCAGCCAAGCTGACCAGGGGTACGAGCAGTACTTC. Encoded protein: CASSQADQGYEQYF.

This clonotype was counted a few times. The chain is built from TRBV7-3 and TRBJ1-1; D may be TRBD1 (6 bases). The CDR3 is 15 amino acids. CDR1 SGHTA and CDR2 FQGTGA come from the germline V gene. V was clipped by 1 base and J by 3 bases, with 12 bases between them. The CDR3 spells CASSLKGGRDTEAFF. The DNA of the CDR3 is TGTGCCAGCAGCTTAAAGGGGGGCCGGGACACTGAAGCTTTCTTT.

This clonotype was detected many times. The V gene is TRBV29-1, the J gene TRBJ1-6; TRBD1 agrees at 10 bases. The junction had 9 bases not matched to a gene; V was cut back by 5 bases and J by 8 bases. The CDR3 length is 15 residues. Germline V lookup: CDR1 SQVTM, CDR2 ANQGSEA. The CDR3 bases are TGCAGCGTTCGTCCCGGGACAGGGGATCATTCACCCCTCCACTTT. As protein: CSVRPGTGDHSPLHF.

The CDR3: CASNGVGHQPQHF. CDR3 nucleotide sequence: TGTGCCAGTAATGGGGTCGGGCATCAGCCCCAGCATTTT. This chain joins TRBV19 and TRBJ1-5; no definite D call. This CDR3 contains 13 residues. The germline V gene encodes CDR1 LNHDA and CDR2 SQIVND (reference sequence). The V end was cut by 7 bases, the J end by 5 bases, with 12 bases between.

A few counts support this clonotype. The chain joins TRBV3-1 to TRBJ2-7; 12 bases align to TRBD2. The CDR3 is made up of 16 amino acids. The germline CDR1 and CDR2 sequences are LGHDT and YNNKEL (reference sequence). V lost 1 base and J lost 3; bases outside the gene matches: 4. Here the CDR3 DNA reads TGTGCCAGCAGCCAAGGGGGACTAGCGGGTGACTACGAGCAGTACTTC. It translates to CASSQGGLAGDYEQYF.

This rearrangement joins TRBV6-2 or TRBV6-3 to TRBJ1-5, with 8 bases identical to TRBD1. CDR1 is MNHEY and CDR2 is SVGEGT in the germline V gene. This CDR3 comprises 15 residues. V lost 6 bases, J lost 5 bases, and 9 bases stayed unmatched. The DNA of the CDR3 is TGTGCCAGCAGCCCGGACAGGGCCGGGTATCAGCCCCAGCATTTT. This encodes CASSPDRAGYQPQHF.

The chain couples TRBV3-1 to TRBJ2-7, with 11 nucleotides matching TRBD2. The CDR3 covers 16 residues. V lost 4 bases to trimming and J lost 3 bases; unmatched junction nucleotides: 8. The germline CDR1 and CDR2 sequences are LGHDT and YNNKEL (reference sequence). CDR3 in amino acids: CASSRGTSGGSYEQYF. The CDR3 DNA reads as TGTGCCAGCAGCCGCGGAACTAGCGGGGGTAGCTACGAGCAGTACTTC.

There are a few counts of this clonotype. The chain is built from TRBV4-3 and TRBJ1-6; unclear D gene. This CDR3 spans 13 amino acids. The germline V gene encodes CDR1 LGHNA and CDR2 YSLEER. Deletions cut 4 bases from V and 7 bases from J, with 8 bases between. The CDR3 loop is CASSRMGNSPLHF. The CDR3 DNA is TGCGCCAGCAGCCGAATGGGAAATTCACCCCTCCACTTT.

The chain carries TRBV10-3 and TRBJ2-3; 8 nucleotides agree with TRBD2. The CDR3 loop spans 15 amino acids. CDR1 is ENHRY and CDR2 is SYGVKD in the germline V gene. V was pared by 10 bases and J by 6 bases, with 15 bases of the junction left unmatched. Here the CDR3 DNA reads TGTGCCACCCTTTTGGGAGCGGGAGATGCGGATACGCAGTATTTT. It yields the protein CATLLGAGDADTQYF.

This clonotype was seen only a few times. The chain uses TRBV28 and TRBJ2-6, with 8 bases fitting TRBD1. The germline gives CDR1 MDHEN, CDR2 SYDVKM. The CDR3 length is 15 residues. The V segment lost 6 bases and the J segment 2 bases; nucleotides outside the gene matches: 3. The CDR3, as DNA: TGTGCCAGCAGATCCAGGGGGCCTGGGGCCAACGTCCTGACTTTC. This sequence encodes CASRSRGPGANVLTF.

The chain links TRBV7-2 to TRBJ2-3; the match to TRBD2 covers 8 bases. V was pared by 6 bases and J by 6 bases, with 14 bases of the junction left unmatched. This CDR3 spans 16 amino acids. Germline V gene data show CDR1 as SGHTA and CDR2 as FQGNSA. The CDR3 nucleotides are TGTGCCAGCAGTCTAGGACGTGCGGGAGGTCGGGATACGCAGTATTTT. This encodes CASSLGRAGGRDTQYF.